This TCR beta chain appears in the sequencing data of a study of beta chain features in type 1 diabetes. Study outcomes and limitations: A greater similarity of naive, central memory and Treg TCRB repertoires was seen among patients than among healthy donors.

With regard to this clone: Its antigen is unknown.

CDR3 length equals 16 residues. Trimming shortened V by 1 base and J by 2 bases, and 14 bases separated the two germline ends. Germline CDR1 LNHNV, CDR2 YYDKDF (reference sequence). The whole isolated RNA underwent reverse transcription, so sequencing captured expressed TCRB transcripts. Generated by immunoSEQ multiplex PCR, the TCRdb table keeps only in-frame clones and is missing some. The sample has 450,000 or so clones, over 10% seen once. The source material was naive CD4+ T cells from blood. The TCR sequence derives from a woman under 30 in good health. This chain joins TRBV15 and TRBJ2-5; D ambiguous. For the CDR3, the DNA is TGTGCCACCAGCAGAGGCCCTTTACGGGTACAAGAGACCCAGTACTTC. It is translated as CATSRGPLRVQETQYF.